This T cell receptor beta chain comes out of a study of cytomegalovirus exposure and HLA in healthy donors. V lost 2 bases and J lost 4; bases outside the gene matches: 6. Germline assignment: CDR1 KGHSH and CDR2 LQKENI. This CDR3 region has 15 residues. A remark on this clone: As yet, its antigen is unknown.

Whole-study findings and limits: In an earlier analysis, most TCR beta V segments were productive about 90% or about 30% of the time. HLA-A and HLA-B allele assignments for most subjects were reportedly predicted accurately using TCR beta sequences.

13 Jbeta primers and 60 Vbeta primers were used for the PCR. Under the authors' procedure: The authors later counted 75 million to 90 million unique TCR beta chains, approximately 12 million of them shared. Sequencing used immunoSEQ multiplex PCR; TCRdb keeps in-frame clones, though not all of them. That table gives V, J and clone size, and the DNA gave D and trimming. This table holds some 130,000 clones, 73% found once. The clonotype was recovered from a woman between 40 and 55 years old in good health and CMV-seronegative. This chain connects TRBV18 to TRBJ1-1, with 8 bases matching TRBD1. Sequenced: PBMCs. The CDR3 bases are TGTGCCAGCTCACCAATGGCAGGGGGCTTCACTGAAGCTTTCTTT. Protein: CASSPMAGGFTEAFF.